This passage covers 28 T cell receptor beta chains from one sample sequenced in a study of regulatory T cells. Primers: 52 TRBV forward and 13 TRBJ reverse. Measured with immunoSEQ multiplex PCR; TCRdb has only the in-frame clones, and not every one. This table has tens of thousands of clones, over 85% appearing once. The sample comprised CD8+ T cells sorted from blood. The source of these receptors is a child younger than 10 with CD3G deficiency.

This chain connects TRBV11-2 to TRBJ2-7; the D is unclear. The germline CDR1 and CDR2 sequences are SGHAT and FQNNGV. This CDR3 region has 12 residues. Deletions cut 3 bases from V and 7 bases from J, with 10 bases between. CDR3 nucleotides: TGTGCCAGCAGCTTTGGCGGTCATGAGCAGTACTTC. This translates into CASSFGGHEQYF.

V usage is TRBV28 and J usage is TRBJ2-7, with TRBD1 identical over 7 bases. Germline CDR1 is MDHEN and CDR2 is SYDVKM. CDR3 length: 19 residues. V lost 4 bases to trimming and J lost 1 base; unmatched junction nucleotides: 19. The CDR3: CASSSFLNRDSRRSYEQYF. The CDR3 DNA follows: TGTGCCAGCAGTTCTTTCCTTAATCGGGACAGCCGCCGTTCCTACGAGCAGTACTTC.

The V gene is TRBV28, the J gene TRBJ2-7, with D perhaps matching TRBD2 (6 bases). Between the trimmed V and J ends, which lost 5 bases and 7 bases, there was a span of 12 bases. The CDR3 has 12 residues. Germline CDR1 MDHEN, CDR2 SYDVKM. The CDR3 DNA reads TGTGCCAGCAGTAGGGACTTCCTAGAGCAGTACTTC. Translated, it gives CASSRDFLEQYF.

The V and J genes are TRBV28 and TRBJ2-7; 7 bases agree with TRBD2. The CDR3 is 15 amino acids. The germline V gene encodes CDR1 MDHEN and CDR2 SYDVKM. The V segment lost 1 base and the J segment 0 bases; nucleotides outside the gene matches: 3. The chain's CDR3 is CASSLSGGYSYEQYF. DNA for the CDR3: TGTGCCAGCAGTTTATCGGGAGGCTACTCCTACGAGCAGTACTTC.

The chain carries TRBV7-9 and TRBJ2-1, with 9 bases identical to TRBD1. Germline V lookup: CDR1 SEHNR, CDR2 FQNEAQ (reference sequence). V lost 5 bases and J lost 7; bases outside the gene matches: 12. The CDR3 totals 16 residues. The CDR3 protein is CASSHPRDRASNEQFF. The CDR3 DNA reads as TGTGCCAGCAGCCACCCCCGGGACAGGGCTTCGAATGAGCAGTTCTTC.

About this clone: A junction boundary mismatches the germline segment, possibly from a read error. The chain is built from TRBV10-1 and TRBJ1-2; 7 bases are shared with TRBD1. This CDR3 region has 15 residues. Germline CDR1 reads WNHNN; CDR2 reads SYGVQD (reference sequence). The CDR3 is CASSESERGTEKLHF. The CDR3 DNA reads as TGCGCCAGCAGTGAGTCGGAGCGCGGGACAGAGAAACTCCACTTC.

This clone occurred once. This chain connects TRBV28 to TRBJ2-1, with D maybe TRBD2 (5 bases). The V end lost 4 bases, the J end lost 8 bases, and 15 bases lay between the germline ends. In germline, CDR1 is MDHEN, CDR2 SYDVKM. The CDR3 is made up of 14 amino acids. CDR3: CASSSGIFSHEQFF. The CDR3 DNA reads as TGTGCCAGCAGTTCCGGGATTTTCAGCCATGAGCAGTTCTTC.

This chain links TRBV11-2 with TRBJ2-1; 9 bases are a match to TRBD1. The J segment lost 9 bases and the V segment lost 3 bases, leaving 15 bases of the junction unmatched. The CDR3 runs to 17 residues. CDR1 is SGHAT, CDR2 FQNNGV, per germline. CDR3 nucleotide sequence: TGTGCCAGCAGCTTCTGGGTCGGGACAGGGCCCGAGGGTGAGCAGTTCTTC. This encodes CASSFWVGTGPEGEQFF. The variable domain in full, with the rest retrieved from reference TRBV11-2 and TRBJ2-1, is EAGVAQSPRYKIIEKRQSVAFWCNPISGHATLYWYQQILGQGPKLLIQFQNNGVVDDSQLPKDRFSAERLKGVDSTLKIQPAKLEDSAVYLCASSFWVGTGPEGEQFFGPGTRLTVL.

This clone appeared a single time. The genes are TRBV6-1 and TRBJ2-5; possibly TRBD1 or TRBD2 for D (5 bases each). The end of the DNA is better explained by TRBJ2-7, so the J call may be wrong. The CDR3 length is 11 residues. The germline CDR1 and CDR2 sequences are MNHNS and SASEGT. The CDR3 DNA reads as TGTGCCAGCATCCTCGGGGCCGAGCAGTACTTC. Translated, it gives CASILGAEQYF.

This chain links TRBV19 with TRBJ2-1, with no clear D. The CDR3 runs 13 residues. V shed 9 bases and J shed 0 bases, with 9 bases lying between them. The germline CDR1 and CDR2 sequences are LNHDA and SQIVND (reference sequence). The CDR3 coding sequence is TGTGCCAGCGCCTATAGCTCCTACAATGAGCAGTTCTTC. Translated, it gives CASAYSSYNEQFF.

The rearrangement links TRBV28 to TRBJ2-2; TRBD1 is a possible D gene (6 bases). V lost 4 bases to trimming and J lost 5 bases, with 14 bases between them. Germline V gives CDR1 MDHEN, CDR2 SYDVKM. This CDR3 has 15 residues. The CDR3 loop is CASSSGDTVTGELFF. In DNA, the CDR3 is TGTGCCAGCAGTTCAGGGGACACCGTTACCGGGGAGCTGTTTTTT.

The V call is TRBV28, the J call TRBJ2-3; 8 bases fit TRBD2. The germline V gene encodes CDR1 MDHEN and CDR2 SYDVKM. The V and J ends lost 3 bases and 2 bases, in that order; junction bases with no gene match: 4. This CDR3 has 15 residues. The CDR3, as DNA: TGTGCCAGCAGTTTGGGTAGCGGGGCCACAGATACGCAGTATTTT. Translating gives CASSLGSGATDTQYF.

The rearrangement uses TRBV28 and TRBJ1-5; D is unresolved. V was clipped by 1 base and J by 5 bases, with 15 bases between them. This CDR3 is 16 amino acids long. CDR1 MDHEN and CDR2 SYDVKM come from the germline V gene. The CDR3 sequence: CASSLLGLRSDQPQHF. The CDR3 nucleotides read TGTGCCAGCAGTTTATTAGGCCTAAGGAGTGATCAGCCCCAGCATTTT.

The chain recombines TRBV28 with TRBJ2-7, with a possible D match to TRBD2 (6 bases). This CDR3 has 14 amino acids. Trimming took 6 bases from V and 4 from J, leaving 16 bases between them. In germline, CDR1 is MDHEN, CDR2 SYDVKM. CDR3 sequence (DNA): TGTGCCAGCAGGGGTGGAGGGATCAAGTACGAGCAGTACTTC. Residues: CASRGGGIKYEQYF.

The V and J genes are TRBV29-1 and TRBJ2-1, with D possibly being TRBD2 (5 bases). CDR3 length: 17 residues. The germline gives CDR1 SQVTM, CDR2 ANQGSEA. Trimming pared 1 base from V and 9 bases from J, leaving 25 bases between. Here the CDR3 DNA reads TGCAGCGTTGAAGTCTGGCCAGCGGAGCGCCTTACCAGTGAGCAGTTCTTC. Protein sequence: CSVEVWPAERLTSEQFF.

The rearrangement joins TRBV6-1 to TRBJ1-4; D possibly corresponds to TRBD1 (5 bases). Germline V gene sequence: CDR1 MNHNS, CDR2 SASEGT. The V gene lost 5 bases and the J gene lost 4 bases, with 14 bases spanning the gap. The CDR3 spans 15 residues. The CDR3 loop reads CASSNTGTFNEKLFF. The CDR3, as DNA: TGTGCCAGCAGTAACACCGGGACCTTTAATGAAAAACTGTTTTTT.

The chain combines TRBV6-1 with TRBJ2-7; D unclear. Trimming removed 4 bases at V and 0 bases at J, with 10 bases between. The CDR3 has 14 residues. Germline V gene sequence: CDR1 MNHNS, CDR2 SASEGT. DNA for the CDR3: TGTGCCAGCAGTGTTTGGCAGAGCTCCTACGAGCAGTACTTC. It yields the protein CASSVWQSSYEQYF.

This clone was observed once. This rearrangement joins TRBV6-1 to TRBJ2-1; D not certain. CDR1 is MNHNS, CDR2 SASEGT, per germline. V lost 7 bases to trimming and J lost 8 bases, with 12 bases between them. The CDR3 has 12 residues. CDR3 in DNA: TGTGCCAGCATCGGCGGCGCTCATGAGCAGTTCTTC. It encodes CASIGGAHEQFF.

This chain connects TRBV7-9 to TRBJ2-6; 7 bases map to TRBD1. Germline assignment: CDR1 SEHNR and CDR2 FQNEAQ (reference sequence). The CDR3 has 15 residues. V dropped 5 bases and J dropped 2; count of bases not matched to a gene: 3. CDR3 sequence reads: CASSKTGTGANVLTF. As DNA, the CDR3 is TGTGCCAGCAGCAAGACAGGGACTGGGGCCAACGTCCTGACTTTC.

V is TRBV4-1 and J is TRBJ2-2; possible D gene TRBD2, 6 bases. The ends were cut back, 0 bases at V and 4 bases at J, with 21 bases in the middle. The length of the CDR3 is 19 residues. The germline gives CDR1 MGHRA, CDR2 YSYEKL. The CDR3 coding sequence is TGCGCCAGCAGCCAAGATCCTCCCGTCCGGGAGAACCCCACCGGGGAGCTGTTTTTT. It codes for CASSQDPPVRENPTGELFF.

Notes on this clone: This sample includes further DNA sequences coding for the same CDR3. CDR3 protein: CASSFEGYEQYF. The CDR3 DNA reads as TGTGCCAGCAGTTTCGAGGGGTACGAGCAGTACTTC. The chain combines TRBV28 with TRBJ2-7; D could derive from TRBD1 or TRBD2 (5 bases each). The germline V and J ends were trimmed by 3 bases and 4 bases, with 7 bases remaining between them. The CDR3 totals 12 residues. Germline V gene sequence: CDR1 MDHEN, CDR2 SYDVKM.

This sequence joins TRBV7-9 and TRBJ2-7; D gene ambiguous. Germline V gene sequence: CDR1 SEHNR, CDR2 FQNEAQ (reference sequence). Trimming shortened V by 3 bases and J by 5 bases, and 8 bases separated the two germline ends. The CDR3 runs to 12 residues. CDR3 nucleotide sequence: TGTGCCAGCAGCTTCGGTGCTGACGAGCAGTACTTC. As protein: CASSFGADEQYF.

CDR3 DNA: TGTGCCAGCAGCTGGACAGCGGAAGCTTTCTTT. Amino acids: CASSWTAEAFF. The chain uses TRBV11-2 and TRBJ1-1; tentatively, D is TRBD1 (6 bases). This CDR3 spans 11 amino acids. V lost 4 bases and J lost 8, with 8 bases in between. The V gene's germline CDR1 is SGHAT and CDR2 FQNNGV.

The genes are TRBV11-2 and TRBJ1-1; TRBD1 aligns across 8 bases. This CDR3 has 14 residues. V gave up 2 bases and J gave up 7 bases; unmatched junction bases: 6. CDR1 SGHAT and CDR2 FQNNGV come from the germline V gene. CDR3: CASSLLDGTGEAFF. The CDR3 region has the DNA TGTGCCAGCAGCTTACTGGACGGGACAGGTGAAGCTTTCTTT. Filled out from reference TRBV11-2 and TRBJ1-1, the complete variable domain reads EAGVAQSPRYKIIEKRQSVAFWCNPISGHATLYWYQQILGQGPKLLIQFQNNGVVDDSQLPKDRFSAERLKGVDSTLKIQPAKLEDSAVYLCASSLLDGTGEAFFGQGTRLTVV.

The chain combines TRBV28 with TRBJ2-1; a weak D match, TRBD2 (5 bases). The CDR3 is 14 residues long. The V end lost 5 bases, the J end lost 4 bases, and 12 bases lay between the germline ends. Germline V gives CDR1 MDHEN, CDR2 SYDVKM. CDR3 loop: CASSNRGQYNEQFF. CDR3 sequence (DNA): TGTGCCAGCAGTAACCGAGGGCAGTACAATGAGCAGTTCTTC.

This sequence joins TRBV5-1 and TRBJ2-3; 7 bases map to TRBD2. The CDR3 spans 15 residues. The V gene end was trimmed by 0 bases and the J gene end by 6 bases; junction bases not matched to a gene: 7. Germline V gene sequence: CDR1 SGHRS, CDR2 YFSETQ. This CDR3 reads CASSLGAGAADTQYF. The CDR3 nucleotides read TGCGCCAGCAGCTTGGGGGCGGGAGCAGCGGATACGCAGTATTTT.

The CDR3 reads CASSLAGSLEQYF. Written as DNA, the CDR3 is TGTGCCAGCAGCTTAGCGGGTAGTCTAGAGCAGTACTTC. The chain carries TRBV7-8 and TRBJ2-7; no firm D call. V was cut by 0 bases and J by 7 bases, with 10 bases left in between. CDR3 length: 13 residues. Germline V lookup: CDR1 SGHVS, CDR2 FQNEAQ.

The genes are TRBV28 and TRBJ2-7; 7 nucleotides line up with TRBD2. The trim removed 5 bases at V and 1 base at J, leaving 14 bases unmatched. Germline V CDR1 and CDR2: MDHEN, SYDVKM. CDR3 length: 17 residues. CDR3 coding DNA: TGTGCCAGCAGTCCTCTATCGCTAGCGGCGGATTCCTACGAGCAGTACTTC. It specifies CASSPLSLAADSYEQYF.